This TCR beta chain derives from a study of blood T cell repertoires in COVID-19. On the study more broadly: Samples came from the United States, Italy and Spain, spanning acute and convalescent COVID-19.

The CDR3 is 16 residues long. The V and J ends lost 5 bases and 0 bases respectively, with 14 bases between them. Germline assignment: CDR1 SNHLY and CDR2 FYNNEI. The protocol was immunoSEQ multiplex PCR, while the TCRdb copy is restricted to in-frame clones and leaves out a portion. The data show 230,000 or so clones, 90% seen once. This TCR was recovered from a woman in her sixties with COVID-19, enrolled during active disease. The specimen sequenced was peripheral blood. V gene TRBV2 combines with J gene TRBJ2-4; D possibly corresponds to TRBD1 (6 bases). Here the CDR3 DNA reads TGTGCCAGCAGTACAGGACAGACGCTAGCCAAAAACATTCAGTACTTC. It encodes CASSTGQTLAKNIQYF.